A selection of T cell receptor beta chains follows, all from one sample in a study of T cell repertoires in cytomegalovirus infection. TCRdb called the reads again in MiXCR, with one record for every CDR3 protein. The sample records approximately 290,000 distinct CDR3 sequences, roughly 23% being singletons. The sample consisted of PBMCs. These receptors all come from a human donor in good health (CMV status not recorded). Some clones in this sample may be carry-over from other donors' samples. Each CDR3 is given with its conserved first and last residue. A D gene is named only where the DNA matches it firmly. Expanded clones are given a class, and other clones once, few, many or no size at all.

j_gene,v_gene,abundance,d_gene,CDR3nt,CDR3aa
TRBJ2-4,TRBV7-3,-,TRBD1,TGTGCCAGCAGCCGACAGGGGTGGAGCATTCAGTACTTC,CASSRQGWSIQYF
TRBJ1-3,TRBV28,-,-,TGTGCCAGCACCCCCCAGGGGCGCCTACGAAACACCATATATTTT,CASTPQGRLRNTIYF
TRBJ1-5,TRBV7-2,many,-,TGTGCCAGCAGCTTGGGCTTTGTTGCGCCCCAGCATTTT,CASSLGFVAPQHF
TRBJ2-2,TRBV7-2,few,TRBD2,TGTGCCAGCAGCTTAAGGACTAGCGGGAGCACCGGGGAGCTGTTTTTT,CASSLRTSGSTGELFF
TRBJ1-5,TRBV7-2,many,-,TGTGCCAGCAGCTTAAAGGGTAATCAGCCCCAGCATTTT,CASSLKGNQPQHF
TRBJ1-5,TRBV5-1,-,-,TGCGCCAGCAGCTTGGGGGGGGAAAGCAATCAGCCCCAGCATTTT,CASSLGGESNQPQHF
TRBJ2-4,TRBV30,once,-,TGTGCCTGGAGTGTTAGGACCCCTCGAGCCATTCAGTACTTC,CAWSVRTPRAIQYF
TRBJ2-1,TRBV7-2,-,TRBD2,TGTGCCAGCAGCCAAACTAGCGGGACGTTCAATGAGCAGTTCTTC,CASSQTSGTFNEQFF
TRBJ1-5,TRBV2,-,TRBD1,TGTGCCAGCAGTTCGCAGGGGGCTCAACAGCCCCAGCATTTT,CASSSQGAQQPQHF
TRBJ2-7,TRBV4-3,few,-,TGCGCCAGCAGCCAAGAGCTAGGGTACGAGCAGTACTTC,CASSQELGYEQYF
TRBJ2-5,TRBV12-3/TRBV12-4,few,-,TGTGCCAGCAGCCCTGGGGGGCGGCGGGGACGTCAGTACTTC,CASSPGGRRGRQYF
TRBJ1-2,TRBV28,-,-,TGTGCCAGCAGTTTCCTTTATGGCTACACCTTC,CASSFLYGYTF
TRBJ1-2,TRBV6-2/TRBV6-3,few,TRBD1,TGTGCCAGCACGCCATGGACAGGGGGCTTGAATGGCTACACCTTC,CASTPWTGGLNGYTF
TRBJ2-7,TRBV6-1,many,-,TGTGCCAGCAGTTCCAGACAGGCGAGCTCCTACGAGCAGTACTTC,CASSSRQASSYEQYF
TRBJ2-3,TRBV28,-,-,TGTGCCAGCAGTTTCCTGCGTAGCAGCACAGATACGCAGTATTTT,CASSFLRSSTDTQYF